The rows below give T cell receptor beta chains drawn from one sample of a study of blood T cell repertoires in COVID-19. The assay was immunoSEQ multiplex PCR, and TCRdb's table has in-frame clones only and misses some. Of about 130,000 clones listed, around 75% are singletons. Sequencing was performed on peripheral blood. These receptors all come from a woman in her 70s with COVID-19, enrolled during active disease. CDR3s include the opening cysteine and the closing phenylalanine or tryptophan. A D gene is named only where the DNA matches it firmly. Size values are once, few and many counts, or a class for expanded clones, and some rows have none.

V	J	length	size	D	CDR3	DNA
TRBV11-2	TRBJ1-4	16	-	-	CASSLVGGALVEKLFF	TGTGCCAGCAGCTTAGTAGGTGGGGCGCTCGTCGAAAAACTGTTTTTT
TRBV30	TRBJ2-3	20	-	TRBD2	CAWSVRASGAKNFLTDTQYF	TGTGCCTGGAGTGTAAGGGCTAGCGGGGCGAAGAACTTCCTCACAGATACGCAGTATTTT
TRBV2	TRBJ2-1	14	-	TRBD2	CASRPERGGHEQFF	TGTGCCAGCAGACCAGAGCGGGGGGGCCATGAGCAGTTCTTC
TRBV5-1	TRBJ2-3	18	-	TRBD2	CASSPGLAGVGSLDTQYF	TGCGCCAGCAGCCCGGGACTAGCGGGGGTCGGGTCGTTGGATACGCAGTATTTT
TRBV10-2	TRBJ2-5	14	-	TRBD2	CASRSSWGGETQYF	TGCGCCAGCAGAAGTTCGTGGGGGGGAGAGACCCAGTACTTC
TRBV19	TRBJ1-2	13	-	-	CASRSREGYGYTF	TGTGCCAGTAGATCCAGGGAAGGCTATGGCTACACCTTC
TRBV10-2	TRBJ2-1	16	-	TRBD2	CASTPPSGGARSEQFF	TGCGCCAGCACTCCTCCGAGCGGGGGGGCCCGGAGTGAGCAGTTCTTC
TRBV7-2	TRBJ2-7	17	-	TRBD1	CASSFLGQGVLSYEQYF	TGTGCCAGCAGCTTCCTAGGTCAGGGGGTCCTATCCTACGAGCAGTACTTC
TRBV2	TRBJ2-7	11	-	-	CASSGVYEQYF	TGTGCCAGCAGTGGAGTCTACGAGCAGTACTTC
TRBV9	TRBJ1-2	12	-	-	CASRRDGYGYTF	TGTGCCAGCCGGAGGGACGGCTATGGCTACACCTTC
TRBV7-8	TRBJ2-5	18	-	-	CASSLGGRQGRVRETQYF	TGTGCCAGCAGCTTAGGGGGCCGGCAGGGGAGAGTGAGGGAGACCCAGTACTTC
TRBV5-4	TRBJ1-1	14	-	TRBD1	CASSQETGVAEAFF	TGTGCCAGCAGCCAAGAGACAGGGGTAGCTGAAGCTTTCTTT
TRBV5-5	TRBJ1-6	13	few	-	CASSWQYNSPLHF	TGTGCCAGCAGTTGGCAGTATAATTCACCCCTCCACTTT
TRBV29-1	TRBJ1-1	12	-	-	CSVDPMNTEAFF	TGCAGCGTTGATCCTATGAACACTGAAGCTTTCTTT
TRBV24-1	TRBJ2-5	12	-	-	CATSGLAETQYF	TGTGCCACCTCGGGTCTGGCAGAGACCCAGTACTTC